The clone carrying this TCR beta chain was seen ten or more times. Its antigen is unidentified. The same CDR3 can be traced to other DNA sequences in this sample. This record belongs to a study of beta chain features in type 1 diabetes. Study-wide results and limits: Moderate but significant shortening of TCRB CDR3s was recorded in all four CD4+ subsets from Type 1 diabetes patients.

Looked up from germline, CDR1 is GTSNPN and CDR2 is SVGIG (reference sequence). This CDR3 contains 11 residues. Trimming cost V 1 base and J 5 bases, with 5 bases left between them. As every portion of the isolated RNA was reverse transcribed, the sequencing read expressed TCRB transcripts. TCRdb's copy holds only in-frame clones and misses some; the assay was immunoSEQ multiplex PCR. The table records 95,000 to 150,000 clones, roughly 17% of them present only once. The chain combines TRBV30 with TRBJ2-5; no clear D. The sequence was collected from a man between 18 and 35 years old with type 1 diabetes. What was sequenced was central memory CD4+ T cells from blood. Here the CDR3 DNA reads TGTGCCTGGAGTGGCGGCGAGACCCAGTACTTC. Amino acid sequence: CAWSGGETQYF.